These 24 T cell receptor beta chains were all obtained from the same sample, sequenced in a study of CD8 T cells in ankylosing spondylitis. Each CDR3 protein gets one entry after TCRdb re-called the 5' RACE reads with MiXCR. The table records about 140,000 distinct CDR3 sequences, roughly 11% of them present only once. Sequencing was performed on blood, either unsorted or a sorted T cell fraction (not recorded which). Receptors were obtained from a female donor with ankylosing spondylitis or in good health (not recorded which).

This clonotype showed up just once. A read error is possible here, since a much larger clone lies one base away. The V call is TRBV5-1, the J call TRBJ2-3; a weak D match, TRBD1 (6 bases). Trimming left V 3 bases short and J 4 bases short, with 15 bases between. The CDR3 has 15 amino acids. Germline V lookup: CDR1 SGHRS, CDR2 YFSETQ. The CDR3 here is CASSYRGRGADTQYF. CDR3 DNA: TGCGCCAGCAGCTACCGGGGCAGGGGTGCAGATACGCAGTATTTT.

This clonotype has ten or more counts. The CDR3 nucleotides are TGTGCCAGCAGTTCATCTCGAGAGACAGGACGGGCTTTCTTT. Amino acids: CASSSSRETGRAFF. The chain couples TRBV28 to TRBJ1-1, with D maybe TRBD1 (6 bases). Germline loops: CDR1 MDHEN, CDR2 SYDVKM. The CDR3 consists of 14 residues. Between the trimmed V and J ends, which lost 4 bases and 11 bases, there was a span of 20 bases.

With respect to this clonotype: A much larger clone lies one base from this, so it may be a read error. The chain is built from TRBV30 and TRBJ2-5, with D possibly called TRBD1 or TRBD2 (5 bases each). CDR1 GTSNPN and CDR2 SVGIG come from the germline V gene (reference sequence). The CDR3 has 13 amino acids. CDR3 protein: CAWSWGLGETLYF. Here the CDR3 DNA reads TGTGCCTGGAGTTGGGGCTTGGGGGAGACCCTGTACTTC.

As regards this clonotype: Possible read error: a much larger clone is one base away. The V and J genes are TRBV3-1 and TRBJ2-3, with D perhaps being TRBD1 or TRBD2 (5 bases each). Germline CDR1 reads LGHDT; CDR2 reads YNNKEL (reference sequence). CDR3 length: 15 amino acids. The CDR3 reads CASSQEWGNTNTQYF. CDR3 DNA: TGTGCCAGCAGCCAAGAATGGGGGAACACAAATACGCAGTATTTT.

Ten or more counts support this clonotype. CDR3 sequence: CASSLGQVGSYNEQFF. CDR3 nucleotides: TGCGCCAGCAGCTTGGGGCAGGTTGGCTCCTACAATGAGCAGTTCTTC. The chain employs TRBV5-1 and TRBJ2-1; no clear D. This CDR3 contains 16 residues. In germline, CDR1 is SGHRS, CDR2 YFSETQ. Between the trimmed V and J ends, which lost 0 bases and 0 bases, there was a span of 10 bases.

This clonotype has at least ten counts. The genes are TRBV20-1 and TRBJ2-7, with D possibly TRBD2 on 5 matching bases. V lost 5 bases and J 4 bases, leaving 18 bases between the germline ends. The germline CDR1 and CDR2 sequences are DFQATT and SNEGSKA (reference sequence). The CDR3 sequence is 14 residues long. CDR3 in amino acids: CSAAKDGVGYEQYF. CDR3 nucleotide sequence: TGCAGTGCTGCGAAGGACGGGGTAGGATACGAGCAGTACTTC.

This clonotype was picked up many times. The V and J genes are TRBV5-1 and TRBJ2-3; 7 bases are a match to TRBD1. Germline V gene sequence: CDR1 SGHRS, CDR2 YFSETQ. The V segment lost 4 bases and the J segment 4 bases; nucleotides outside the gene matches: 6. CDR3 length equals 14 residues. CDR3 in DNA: TGCGCCAGCAGCCGAGACAGGGATCCAGATACGCAGTATTTT. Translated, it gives CASSRDRDPDTQYF. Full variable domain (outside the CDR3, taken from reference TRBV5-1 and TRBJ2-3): KAGVTQTPRYLIKTRGQQVTLSCSPISGHRSVSWYQQTPGQGLQFLFEYFSETQRNKGNFPGRFSGRQFSNSRSEMNVSTLELGDSALYLCASSRDRDPDTQYFGPGTRLTVL.

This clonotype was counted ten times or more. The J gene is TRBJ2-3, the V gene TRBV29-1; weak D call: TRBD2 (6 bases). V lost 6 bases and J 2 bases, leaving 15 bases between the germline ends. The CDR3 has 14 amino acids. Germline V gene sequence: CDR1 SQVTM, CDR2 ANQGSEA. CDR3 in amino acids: CSVPGDMITDTQYF. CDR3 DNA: TGCAGCGTGCCGGGGGATATGATCACAGATACGCAGTATTTT.

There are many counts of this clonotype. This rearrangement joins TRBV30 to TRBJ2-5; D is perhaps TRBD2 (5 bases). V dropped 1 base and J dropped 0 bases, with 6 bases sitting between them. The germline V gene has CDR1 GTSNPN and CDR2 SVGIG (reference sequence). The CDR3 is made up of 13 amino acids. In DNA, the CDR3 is TGTGCCTGGAGTGCCGGGAACCAAGAGACCCAGTACTTC. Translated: CAWSAGNQETQYF.

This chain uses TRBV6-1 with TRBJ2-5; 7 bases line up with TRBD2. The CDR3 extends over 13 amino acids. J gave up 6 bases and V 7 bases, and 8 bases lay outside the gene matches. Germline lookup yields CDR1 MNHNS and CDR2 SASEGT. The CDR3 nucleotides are TGTGCCAGCAACCGGGACTATCGACAGACCCAGTACTTC. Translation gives CASNRDYRQTQYF.

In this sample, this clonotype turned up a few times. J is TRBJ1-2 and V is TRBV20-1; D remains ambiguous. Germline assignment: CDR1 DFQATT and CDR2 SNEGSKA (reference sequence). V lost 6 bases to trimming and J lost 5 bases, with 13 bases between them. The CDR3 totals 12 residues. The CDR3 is CSAATPPYGYTF. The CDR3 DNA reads TGCAGTGCCGCGACACCACCGTATGGCTACACCTTC.

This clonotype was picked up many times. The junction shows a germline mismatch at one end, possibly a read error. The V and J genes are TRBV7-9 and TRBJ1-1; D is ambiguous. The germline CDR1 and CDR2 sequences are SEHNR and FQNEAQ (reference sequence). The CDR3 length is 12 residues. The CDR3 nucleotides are TGTGCCAGCACCTTAGGAGACACTGAAGCTTTCTTT. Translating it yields CASTLGDTEAFF. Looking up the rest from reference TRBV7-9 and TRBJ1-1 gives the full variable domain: DTGVSQNPRHKITKRGQNVTFRCDPISEHNRLYWYRQTLGQGPEFLTYFQNEAQLEKSRLLSDRFSAERPKGSFSTLEIQRTEQGDSAMYLCASTLGDTEAFFGQGTRLTVV.

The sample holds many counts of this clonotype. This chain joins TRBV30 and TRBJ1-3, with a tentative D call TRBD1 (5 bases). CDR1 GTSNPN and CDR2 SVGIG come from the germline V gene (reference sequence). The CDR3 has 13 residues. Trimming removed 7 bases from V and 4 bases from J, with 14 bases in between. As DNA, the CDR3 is TGTGCCTCAAGGGGATACAGCGGAAACACCATATATTTT. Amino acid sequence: CASRGYSGNTIYF.

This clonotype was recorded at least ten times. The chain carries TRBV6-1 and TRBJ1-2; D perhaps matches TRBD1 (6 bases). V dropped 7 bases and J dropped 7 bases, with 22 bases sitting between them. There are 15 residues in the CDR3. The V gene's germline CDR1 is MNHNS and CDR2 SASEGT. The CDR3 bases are TGTGCCAGCACCACCGACAGGCAAATTAAATCTGGCTACACCTTC. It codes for CASTTDRQIKSGYTF.

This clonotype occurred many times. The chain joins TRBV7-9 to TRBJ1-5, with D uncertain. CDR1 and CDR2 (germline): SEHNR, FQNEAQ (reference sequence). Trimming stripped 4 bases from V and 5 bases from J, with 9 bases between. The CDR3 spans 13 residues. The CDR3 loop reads CASSSDPYQPQHF. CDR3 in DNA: TGTGCCAGCAGCTCTGATCCTTATCAGCCCCAGCATTTT.

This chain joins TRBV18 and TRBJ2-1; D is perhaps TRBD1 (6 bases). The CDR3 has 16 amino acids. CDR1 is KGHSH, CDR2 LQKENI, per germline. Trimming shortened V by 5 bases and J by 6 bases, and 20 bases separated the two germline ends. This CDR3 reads CASSFRDTARLNEQFF. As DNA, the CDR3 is TGTGCCAGCTCATTCCGGGACACCGCGAGGCTCAATGAGCAGTTCTTC.

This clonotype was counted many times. The CDR3 is CASSFAGGPNEQYF. In DNA, the CDR3 is TGCGCCAGCAGCTTTGCGGGAGGGCCCAACGAGCAGTACTTC. The V gene is TRBV5-1, the J gene TRBJ2-7; the match to TRBD2 covers 9 bases. Germline V gives CDR1 SGHRS, CDR2 YFSETQ. V trimming: 2 bases; J trimming: 5 bases; junction bases outside the gene matches: 5. The CDR3 is 14 amino acids.

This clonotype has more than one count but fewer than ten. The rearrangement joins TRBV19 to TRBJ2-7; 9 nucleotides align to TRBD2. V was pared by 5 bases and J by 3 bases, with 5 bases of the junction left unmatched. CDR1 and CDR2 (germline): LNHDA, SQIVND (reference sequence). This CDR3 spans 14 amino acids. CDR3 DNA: TGTGCCAGTAGTGCGGGGGGGGCCATCTACGAGCAGTACTTC. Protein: CASSAGGAIYEQYF.

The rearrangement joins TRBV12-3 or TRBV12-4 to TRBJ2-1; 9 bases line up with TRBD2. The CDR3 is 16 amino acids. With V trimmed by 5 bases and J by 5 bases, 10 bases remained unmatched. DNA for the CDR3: TGTGCCAGCAGTCCTTGGGCGGGAGGGCCGAACAATGAGCAGTTCTTC. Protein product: CASSPWAGGPNNEQFF.

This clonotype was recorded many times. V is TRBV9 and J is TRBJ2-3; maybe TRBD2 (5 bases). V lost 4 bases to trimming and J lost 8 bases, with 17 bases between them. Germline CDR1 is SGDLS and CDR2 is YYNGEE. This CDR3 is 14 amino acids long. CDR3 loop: CASSPTLAGSTQYF. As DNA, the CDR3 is TGTGCCAGCAGCCCTACCTTAGCTGGGAGTACGCAGTATTTT.

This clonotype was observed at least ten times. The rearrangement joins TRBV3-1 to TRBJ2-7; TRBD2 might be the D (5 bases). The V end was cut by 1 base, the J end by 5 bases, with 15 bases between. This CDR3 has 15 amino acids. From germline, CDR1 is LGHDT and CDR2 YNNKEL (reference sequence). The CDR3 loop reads CASSQVGGSGHEQYF. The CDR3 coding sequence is TGTGCCAGCAGCCAAGTCGGTGGGAGCGGCCACGAGCAGTACTTC.

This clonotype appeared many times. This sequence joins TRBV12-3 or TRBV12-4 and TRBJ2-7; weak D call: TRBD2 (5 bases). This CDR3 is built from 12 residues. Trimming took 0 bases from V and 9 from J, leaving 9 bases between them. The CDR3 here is CASSLALGGQYF. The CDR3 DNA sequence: TGTGCCAGCAGTTTAGCGCTAGGAGGGCAGTACTTC.

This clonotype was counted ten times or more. CDR3 coding DNA: TGTGCCAGCAGCCCCTTTGGTAGTATGAACACTGAAGCTTTCTTT. Encoded protein: CASSPFGSMNTEAFF. The chain uses TRBV11-2 and TRBJ1-1; D is undetermined. This CDR3 has 15 residues. In germline, CDR1 is SGHAT, CDR2 FQNNGV. The V end was cut by 5 bases, the J end by 0 bases, with 13 bases between.

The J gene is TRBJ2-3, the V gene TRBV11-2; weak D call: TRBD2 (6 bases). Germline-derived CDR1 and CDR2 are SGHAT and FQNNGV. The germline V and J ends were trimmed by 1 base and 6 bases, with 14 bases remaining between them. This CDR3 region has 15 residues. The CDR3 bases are TGTGCCAGCAGCTTAGCCGGGGGACCCCCGGATACGCAGTATTTT. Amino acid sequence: CASSLAGGPPDTQYF. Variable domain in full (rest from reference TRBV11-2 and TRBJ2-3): EAGVAQSPRYKIIEKRQSVAFWCNPISGHATLYWYQQILGQGPKLLIQFQNNGVVDDSQLPKDRFSAERLKGVDSTLKIQPAKLEDSAVYLCASSLAGGPPDTQYFGPGTRLTVL.